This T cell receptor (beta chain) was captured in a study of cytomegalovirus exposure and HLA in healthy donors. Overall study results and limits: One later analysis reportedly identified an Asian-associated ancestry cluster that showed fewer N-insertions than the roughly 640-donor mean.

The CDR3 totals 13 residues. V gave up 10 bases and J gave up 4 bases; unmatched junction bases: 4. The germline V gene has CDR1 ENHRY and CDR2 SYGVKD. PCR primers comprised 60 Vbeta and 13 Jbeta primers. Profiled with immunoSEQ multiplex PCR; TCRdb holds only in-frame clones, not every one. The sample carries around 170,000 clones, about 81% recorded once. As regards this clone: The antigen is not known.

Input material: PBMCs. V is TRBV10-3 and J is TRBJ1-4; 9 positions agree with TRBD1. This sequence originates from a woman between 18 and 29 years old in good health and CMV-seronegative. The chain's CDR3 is CASRTGDNEKLFF. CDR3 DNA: TGTGCCAGCCGGACAGGGGATAATGAAAAACTGTTTTTT.